One and the same sample provided the 28 T cell receptor beta chains below, sequenced in a study of T cell responses to AZD1222 COVID-19 vaccine. This table comes from immunoSEQ multiplex PCR, and its TCRdb copy is limited to in-frame clones, with some not included. The sample carries 100,000 to 150,000 clones, over 90% recorded once. The sample was peripheral blood, taken on day 0 of AZD1222 vaccination. Receptors originate from an adult in good health.

The chain couples TRBV6-2 or TRBV6-3 to TRBJ1-1; tentatively, D is TRBD1 (6 bases). Germline-derived CDR1 and CDR2 are MNHEY and SVGEGT. The CDR3 extends over 17 amino acids. Trimming pared 6 bases from V and 1 base from J, leaving 21 bases between. The CDR3 DNA is TGTGCCAGCAGCCCCCGGGGGCAGGGAGGTAAGAACACTGAAGCTTTCTTT. This codes for CASSPRGQGGKNTEAFF.

The chain links TRBV5-4 to TRBJ1-1, with TRBD1 as a possible D gene (5 bases). This CDR3 comprises 15 residues. V shed 2 bases and J shed 0 bases, with 11 bases lying between them. Germline loops: CDR1 SGHNT, CDR2 YYREEE (reference sequence). In DNA, the CDR3 is TGTGCCAGCAGCTTTGAGGGGCAAATGAACACTGAAGCTTTCTTT. It is translated as CASSFEGQMNTEAFF.

The chain uses TRBV30 and TRBJ2-1, with a tentative D call TRBD2 (5 bases). Per the germline V gene, CDR1 is GTSNPN and CDR2 is SVGIG (reference sequence). There are 16 residues in the CDR3. V was shortened by 0 bases and J by 8 bases, with 20 bases between the two germline ends. The CDR3 DNA follows: TGTGCCTGGAGTGTAGGGCGGGTGACCTTTTCCGATGAGCAGTTCTTC. It encodes CAWSVGRVTFSDEQFF.

This clone has just one count. The rearrangement links TRBV7-3 to TRBJ1-1; 8 bases fit TRBD1. The CDR3 length is 16 residues. The V segment lost 3 bases and the J segment 1 base; nucleotides outside the gene matches: 7. Germline V gives CDR1 SGHTA, CDR2 FQGTGA. CDR3: CASSFSGGAENTEAFF. CDR3 DNA sequence: TGTGCCAGCAGCTTTTCAGGGGGCGCGGAGAACACTGAAGCTTTCTTT.

The CDR3 sequence: CASSLGGDTQYF. The CDR3 DNA follows: TGTGCCAGCAGTTTAGGCGGAGATACGCAGTATTTT. V usage is TRBV27 and J usage is TRBJ2-3, with D unresolved. Germline CDR1 is MNHEY and CDR2 is SMNVEV (reference sequence). V lost 2 bases to trimming and J lost 5 bases, with 5 bases between them. The CDR3 has 12 amino acids.

The J gene is TRBJ1-1, the V gene TRBV7-6; D possibly corresponds to TRBD1 (6 bases). Germline V gene sequence: CDR1 SGHVS, CDR2 FNYEAQ. The V and J ends lost 7 bases and 0 bases respectively, with 15 bases between them. The CDR3 has 15 residues. The CDR3, as DNA: TGTGCCAGCACCCGAGCGGGGGGCATGAACACTGAAGCTTTCTTT. Its translation is CASTRAGGMNTEAFF.

The chain combines TRBV5-4 with TRBJ2-5; 9 nucleotides match TRBD2. J gave up 4 bases and V 4 bases, and 11 bases lay outside the gene matches. The CDR3 runs 16 residues. Germline V gene data show CDR1 as SGHNT and CDR2 as YYREEE (reference sequence). DNA of the CDR3: TGTGCCAGCAGCCTTCCGGGACTAGCAGGCCTAGAGACCCAGTACTTC. It specifies CASSLPGLAGLETQYF. Variable domain in full (rest from reference TRBV5-4 and TRBJ2-5): ETGVTQSPTHLIKTRGQQVTLRCSSQSGHNTVSWYQQALGQGPQFIFQYYREEENGRGNFPPRFSGLQFPNYSSELNVNALELDDSALYLCASSLPGLAGLETQYFGPGTRLLVL.

This clone has a single count. This chain uses TRBV19 with TRBJ1-6; the D is unclear. The V gene's germline CDR1 is LNHDA and CDR2 SQIVND (reference sequence). This CDR3 spans 15 amino acids. The germline V and J ends were trimmed by 7 bases and 9 bases, with 19 bases remaining between them. The DNA for the CDR3 is TGTGCCAGTACTGATCATCGGGGATCGCTTTCACCCCTCCACTTT. Amino acids: CASTDHRGSLSPLHF.

This clone appeared a single time. V and J are TRBV30 and TRBJ1-5; D remains ambiguous. Trimming removed 2 bases from V and 8 bases from J, with 13 bases in between. The CDR3 extends over 13 amino acids. CDR1 and CDR2 (germline): GTSNPN, SVGIG (reference sequence). The CDR3 coding sequence is TGTGCCTGGAGTAGAGGAAAGGTAGAGCCCCAGCATTTT. Translation gives CAWSRGKVEPQHF.

This sequence joins TRBV28 and TRBJ1-4, with no clear D. Per germline, CDR1 MDHEN and CDR2 SYDVKM. Trimming removed 3 bases at V and 0 bases at J, with 11 bases between. The CDR3 consists of 16 residues. Here the CDR3 reads CASSLAGPTTNEKLFF. CDR3 sequence (DNA): TGTGCCAGCAGTTTGGCAGGCCCCACAACTAATGAAAAACTGTTTTTT.

The chain employs TRBV9 and TRBJ2-3; maybe TRBD1 (6 bases). The CDR3 sequence is 15 residues long. Trimming cost V 3 bases and J 5 bases, with 16 bases left between them. CDR1 is SGDLS, CDR2 YYNGEE, per germline. The CDR3 protein is CASSGTGGPGDTQYF. The CDR3 DNA reads as TGTGCCAGCAGCGGGACTGGGGGCCCAGGAGATACGCAGTATTTT.

The table lists this clone with a count of one. V is TRBV5-1 and J is TRBJ1-2; a possible D gene is TRBD1 (6 bases). This CDR3 spans 13 amino acids. Trimming left V 1 base short and J 6 bases short, with 10 bases between. Germline-derived CDR1 and CDR2 are SGHRS and YFSETQ. The CDR3 nucleotides are TGCGCCAGCAGCTTGTCTGGGGGCGATGGCTACACCTTC. Translated: CASSLSGGDGYTF. Supplemented by reference TRBV5-1 and TRBJ1-2, the full variable domain reads KAGVTQTPRYLIKTRGQQVTLSCSPISGHRSVSWYQQTPGQGLQFLFEYFSETQRNKGNFPGRFSGRQFSNSRSEMNVSTLELGDSALYLCASSLSGGDGYTFGSGTRLTVV.

CDR3 DNA sequence: TGTGCCAGCAGCTTATCCTCGGCAATCGGTAGCTACAATGAGCAGTTCTTC. It yields the protein CASSLSSAIGSYNEQFF. This sequence joins TRBV5-6 and TRBJ2-1, with no clear D. CDR3 length: 17 amino acids. CDR1 is SGHDT and CDR2 is YYEEEE in the germline V gene. V lost 2 bases and J lost 3, with 18 bases in between.

V and J are TRBV28 and TRBJ2-4, with a weak D call TRBD2 (6 bases). Germline loops: CDR1 MDHEN, CDR2 SYDVKM. This CDR3 is built from 15 residues. Trimming cost V 2 bases and J 6 bases, with 14 bases left between them. The DNA of the CDR3 is TGTGCCAGCAGTTTAGGGGCGGGAACCCTAAACATTCAGTACTTC. It specifies CASSLGAGTLNIQYF.

The chain carries TRBV3-1 (or the pseudogene TRBV3-2) and TRBJ2-7; 12 nucleotides match TRBD2. V gave up 1 base and J gave up 6 bases; unmatched junction bases: 4. The germline V gene encodes CDR1 LGHDT and CDR2 YNNKEL (reference sequence). The CDR3 has 15 amino acids. The CDR3 sequence is CASSQGTSGKVEQYF. CDR3 nucleotide sequence: TGTGCCAGCAGCCAAGGGACTAGCGGGAAGGTCGAGCAGTACTTC.

The chain couples TRBV7-2 to TRBJ2-7; 8 positions agree with TRBD2. The CDR3 contains 16 residues. V lost 6 bases and J lost 2; bases outside the gene matches: 12. Germline V gene lookup returns CDR1 SGHTA and CDR2 FQGNSA. The CDR3 loop is CASSSQVAGLAYEQYF. The CDR3 nucleotides are TGTGCCAGCAGTTCACAGGTAGCGGGACTAGCCTACGAGCAGTACTTC.

The chain is built from TRBV7-9 and TRBJ2-1; D unclear. This CDR3 comprises 13 residues. Trimming pared 3 bases from V and 6 bases from J, leaving 9 bases between. Germline V gene lookup returns CDR1 SEHNR and CDR2 FQNEAQ (reference sequence). The CDR3 protein is CASSFGPSNEQFF. DNA of the CDR3: TGTGCCAGCAGCTTCGGACCTTCCAATGAGCAGTTCTTC.

V gene TRBV7-9 combines with J gene TRBJ1-1; D is ambiguous. The CDR3 is made up of 18 amino acids. CDR1 SEHNR and CDR2 FQNEAQ come from the germline V gene (reference sequence). V was clipped by 5 bases and J by 0 bases, with 22 bases between them. This CDR3 is CASSPTPVTTRVNTEAFF. CDR3 nucleotides: TGTGCCAGCAGCCCCACCCCCGTCACGACGAGGGTGAACACTGAAGCTTTCTTT.

CDR3 residues: CASSKQPASGNTIYF. The CDR3 region has the DNA TGTGCCAGCTCAAAACAACCAGCCTCTGGAAACACCATATATTTT. The V call is TRBV18, the J call TRBJ1-3; D remains unclear. The CDR3 is made up of 15 amino acids. V shed 5 bases and J shed 0 bases, with 11 bases lying between them. Germline loops: CDR1 KGHSH, CDR2 LQKENI.

V is TRBV11-2 and J is TRBJ2-1; either TRBD1 or TRBD2 may supply D (5 bases each). V was shortened by 5 bases and J by 10 bases, with 18 bases between the two germline ends. Germline V CDR1 and CDR2: SGHAT, FQNNGV. The CDR3 is made up of 14 amino acids. CDR3 DNA sequence: TGTGCCAGCAGCCTCCAAGGGACCGTTCAAGAGCAGTTCTTC. Translating gives CASSLQGTVQEQFF. The full variable domain, with the rest looked up from reference TRBV11-2 and TRBJ2-1, is EAGVAQSPRYKIIEKRQSVAFWCNPISGHATLYWYQQILGQGPKLLIQFQNNGVVDDSQLPKDRFSAERLKGVDSTLKIQPAKLEDSAVYLCASSLQGTVQEQFFGPGTRLTVL.

The chain recombines TRBV30 with TRBJ2-7; no clear D. The CDR3 totals 16 residues. Trimming removed 1 base from V and 1 base from J, with 17 bases in between. Germline CDR1 and CDR2: GTSNPN and SVGIG (reference sequence). CDR3: CAWSEDPKTVSYEQYF. For the CDR3, the DNA is TGTGCCTGGAGTGAGGATCCCAAGACTGTTTCCTACGAGCAGTACTTC.

This clone has a single count. The genes are TRBV30 and TRBJ1-5; a weak D match, TRBD1 (5 bases). V was cut by 2 bases and J by 7 bases, with 12 bases left in between. The CDR3 consists of 13 residues. Germline V gives CDR1 GTSNPN, CDR2 SVGIG (reference sequence). DNA for the CDR3: TGTGCCTGGAGTCCGGGGGACGAGCAGCCCCAGCATTTT. As protein: CAWSPGDEQPQHF. Full variable domain (missing parts from reference TRBV30 and TRBJ1-5): SQTIHQWPATLVQPVGSPLSLECTVEGTSNPNLYWYRQAAGRGLQLLFYSVGIGQISSEVPQNLSASRPQDRQFILSSKKLLLSDSGFYLCAWSPGDEQPQHFGDGTRLSIL.

The V and J genes are TRBV7-2 and TRBJ2-7; D is perhaps TRBD2 (6 bases). V lost 4 bases, J lost 0 bases, and 13 bases lay in between. This CDR3 is built from 15 residues. Germline CDR1 is SGHTA and CDR2 is FQGNSA. The CDR3 spells CASSSNREPSYEQYF. Written as DNA, the CDR3 is TGTGCCAGCAGCTCCAATCGGGAGCCCTCCTACGAGCAGTACTTC.

This clone has more than one count but fewer than ten. This chain uses TRBV9 with TRBJ2-7; D is undetermined. Germline CDR1 SGDLS, CDR2 YYNGEE. The V and J ends lost 4 bases and 5 bases respectively, with 7 bases between them. The CDR3 has 11 residues. The CDR3 sequence: CASSFGDEQYF. CDR3 DNA: TGTGCCAGCAGCTTTGGGGACGAGCAGTACTTC.

The V call is TRBV12-3 or TRBV12-4, the J call TRBJ1-2; perhaps TRBD1 as D (5 bases). The V gene lost 3 bases and the J gene lost 3 bases, with 8 bases spanning the gap. The CDR3 is 13 residues long. CDR3 protein: CASSFQGHYGYTF. For the CDR3, the DNA is TGTGCCAGCAGTTTTCAGGGCCACTATGGCTACACCTTC.

The V gene is TRBV18, the J gene TRBJ1-5; the D is unclear. With 5 bases removed from V and 9 bases from J, the gap between germline ends came to 20 bases. Germline lookup yields CDR1 KGHSH and CDR2 LQKENI. This CDR3 is built from 15 residues. CDR3 nucleotide sequence: TGTGCCAGCTCAACCGGGCCTCCCATCGGAGTGCCCCAGCATTTT. Its translation is CASSTGPPIGVPQHF.

This clone came up once. The chain recombines TRBV5-1 with TRBJ2-1, with D uncertain. V gave up 0 bases and J gave up 8 bases, with 12 bases separating them. This CDR3 spans 14 amino acids. Germline V CDR1 and CDR2: SGHRS, YFSETQ. The CDR3 loop reads CASSLVSSLDEQFF. CDR3 bases: TGCGCCAGCAGCTTGGTCAGTAGCCTGGATGAGCAGTTCTTC.

The rearrangement links TRBV7-9 to TRBJ1-2; D may be TRBD1 (5 bases). V lost 5 bases, J lost 5 bases, and 12 bases lay in between. This CDR3 contains 13 residues. Germline V gene lookup returns CDR1 SEHNR and CDR2 FQNEAQ (reference sequence). The CDR3 spells CASSRNGGYGYTF. CDR3 nucleotide sequence: TGTGCCAGCAGCAGAAATGGGGGGTATGGCTACACCTTC.